The clone carrying this T cell receptor beta chain was recorded a few times. Its antigen is unknown. This entry is derived from a study of response to subunit inactivated influenza vaccine. Study outcomes and limitations: Few additional T cells are recruited per seasonal influenza vaccination, authors suggested.

This CDR3 is 12 amino acids long. CDR1 MGHDK and CDR2 SYGVNS come from the germline V gene. Trimming took off 6 bases at V and 8 bases at J, with 8 bases between the two ends. TCRdb used MiXCR to reprocess the RT-PCR reads, holding one entry per CDR3 protein. The sample lists fewer than 600,000 distinct CDR3 sequences, 6.5% to 8% occurring once. The sequencing here drew on PBMCs from blood, taken approximately 25 months after vaccination. The TCR sequence derives from a man aged 50 to 69 who received an inactivated influenza vaccine. The V and J genes are TRBV25-1 and TRBJ1-6, with D tentatively TRBD1 (5 bases). The CDR3: CASRQGDSPLHF. In DNA form, the CDR3 reads TGTGCCAGCAGACAAGGGGATTCACCCCTCCACTTT.